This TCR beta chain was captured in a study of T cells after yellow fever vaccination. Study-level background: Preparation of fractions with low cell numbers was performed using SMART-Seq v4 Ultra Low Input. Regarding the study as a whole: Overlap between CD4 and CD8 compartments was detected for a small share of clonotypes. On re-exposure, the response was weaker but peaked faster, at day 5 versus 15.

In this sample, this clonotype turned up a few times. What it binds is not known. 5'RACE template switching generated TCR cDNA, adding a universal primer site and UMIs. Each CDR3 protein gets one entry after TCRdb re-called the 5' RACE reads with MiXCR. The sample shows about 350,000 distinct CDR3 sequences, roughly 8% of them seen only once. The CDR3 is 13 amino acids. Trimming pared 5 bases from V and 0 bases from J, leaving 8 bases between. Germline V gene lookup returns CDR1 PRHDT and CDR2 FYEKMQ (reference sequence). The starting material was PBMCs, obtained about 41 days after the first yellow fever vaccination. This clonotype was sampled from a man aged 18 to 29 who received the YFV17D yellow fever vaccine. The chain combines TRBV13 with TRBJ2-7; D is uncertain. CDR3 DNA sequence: TGTGCCAGCAGCGCCCTGGTCTCCTACGAGCAGTACTTC. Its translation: CASSALVSYEQYF.